A selection of T cell receptor beta chains follows, all from one sample in a study of blood T cell repertoires in COVID-19. The protocol was immunoSEQ multiplex PCR, while the TCRdb copy is restricted to in-frame clones and leaves out a portion. The profile covers a few hundred thousand clones, with around 87% appearing a single time and 1% to 1.5% taken by the ten largest. The sample taken for sequencing was PBMCs or T cells enriched from blood (not recorded which). These receptors were collected from a man aged 25 to 45 who had recovered from COVID-19. Both conserved end residues are part of each CDR3. D genes are given only for firm matches. Only some rows state a clone size, as once, few, many or a class for expanded clones.

clone size: .; J gene: TRBJ1-6; CDR3 length: 19; D gene: .; V gene: TRBV27; CDR3 DNA: TGTGCCAGCAGTTTCATAAGGGTCCCAGGGACTGATGTTAATTCACCCCTCCACTTT; CDR3 protein: CASSFIRVPGTDVNSPLHF
clone size: .; J gene: TRBJ1-1; CDR3 length: 12; D gene: .; V gene: TRBV6-2/TRBV6-3; CDR3 DNA: TGTGCCAGCAGTTATCCGGGGGGTGAAGCTTTCTTT; CDR3 protein: CASSYPGGEAFF
clone size: .; J gene: TRBJ2-3; CDR3 length: 12; D gene: .; V gene: TRBV18; CDR3 DNA: TGTGCCAGCTCACCAACAACAGATACGCAGTATTTT; CDR3 protein: CASSPTTDTQYF
clone size: .; J gene: TRBJ1-2; CDR3 length: 12; D gene: TRBD1; V gene: TRBV2; CDR3 DNA: TGTGCCAGGCCGACAGGGAGCTATGGCTACACCTTC; CDR3 protein: CARPTGSYGYTF
clone size: .; J gene: TRBJ2-1; CDR3 length: 15; D gene: TRBD2; V gene: TRBV19; CDR3 DNA: TGTGCCAGTAAGGAGCGGGGGGGCTTTACCCATGAGCAGTTCTTC; CDR3 protein: CASKERGGFTHEQFF
clone size: once; J gene: TRBJ1-1; CDR3 length: 12; D gene: TRBD1; V gene: TRBV12-3/TRBV12-4; CDR3 DNA: TGTGCCAGCAGGCTGACAGGGGCTGAAGCTTTCTTT; CDR3 protein: CASRLTGAEAFF
clone size: .; J gene: TRBJ1-4; CDR3 length: 15; D gene: .; V gene: TRBV4-2; CDR3 DNA: TGTGCCAGCAGCCAATACGGACAGAGTAATGAAAAACTGTTTTTT; CDR3 protein: CASSQYGQSNEKLFF
clone size: .; J gene: TRBJ1-2; CDR3 length: 14; D gene: .; V gene: TRBV9; CDR3 DNA: TGTGCCAGCAGCGTAGCGGAGAGGGTGGGAGGCTACACCTTC; CDR3 protein: CASSVAERVGGYTF
clone size: .; J gene: TRBJ2-1; CDR3 length: 17; D gene: .; V gene: TRBV4-1; CDR3 DNA: TGCGCCAGCAGCCAAGCCCCAGGAGGTCTCTCCTACAATGAGCAGTTCTTC; CDR3 protein: CASSQAPGGLSYNEQFF
clone size: few; J gene: TRBJ1-2; CDR3 length: 12; D gene: .; V gene: TRBV29-1; CDR3 DNA: TGCAGCGTTGAAGAGGGTAGGGGTGGCTACACCTTC; CDR3 protein: CSVEEGRGGYTF
clone size: .; J gene: TRBJ1-2; CDR3 length: 14; D gene: .; V gene: TRBV10-3; CDR3 DNA: TGTGCCATCGCTCAAACAGGTGACGGCTATGGCTACACCTTC; CDR3 protein: CAIAQTGDGYGYTF
clone size: .; J gene: TRBJ2-1; CDR3 length: 18; D gene: TRBD2; V gene: TRBV27; CDR3 DNA: TGTGCCAGCAGTTTAAGACTAGCGGGGGGCCGCTCCTACAATGAGCAGTTCTTC; CDR3 protein: CASSLRLAGGRSYNEQFF
clone size: .; J gene: TRBJ1-4; CDR3 length: 15; D gene: .; V gene: TRBV30; CDR3 DNA: TGTGCCTGGAGTTCCCTGGCAGGGGACGGTGAAAAACTGTTTTTT; CDR3 protein: CAWSSLAGDGEKLFF
clone size: .; J gene: TRBJ1-5; CDR3 length: 14; D gene: .; V gene: TRBV4-3; CDR3 DNA: TGCGCCAGCAGCCAAGACGCGGGGAGACAGCCCCAGCATTTT; CDR3 protein: CASSQDAGRQPQHF
clone size: .; J gene: TRBJ1-2; CDR3 length: 15; D gene: TRBD1; V gene: TRBV30; CDR3 DNA: TGTGCCTGGAGTGTTAAGGGGGCGAGTGTCTATGGCTACACCTTC; CDR3 protein: CAWSVKGASVYGYTF
clone size: .; J gene: TRBJ2-1; CDR3 length: 15; D gene: TRBD2; V gene: TRBV7-8; CDR3 DNA: TGTGCCAGCAGCTTAAGCGGGGTTTCCTACAATGAGCAGTTCTTC; CDR3 protein: CASSLSGVSYNEQFF
clone size: .; J gene: TRBJ1-5; CDR3 length: 16; D gene: .; V gene: TRBV15; CDR3 DNA: TGTGCCACCAGCAGAGATGACACTTATAGCAATCAGCCCCAGCATTTT; CDR3 protein: CATSRDDTYSNQPQHF
clone size: .; J gene: TRBJ1-2; CDR3 length: 16; D gene: .; V gene: TRBV4-3; CDR3 DNA: TGCGCCAGCAGCCAAGAGAGCAGGGCAAGGACCTATGGCTACACCTTC; CDR3 protein: CASSQESRARTYGYTF
clone size: .; J gene: TRBJ1-2; CDR3 length: 13; D gene: TRBD1; V gene: TRBV7-9; CDR3 DNA: TGTGCCAGCAGCCTTGGGACAGTCTTTGGCTACACCTTC; CDR3 protein: CASSLGTVFGYTF
clone size: .; J gene: TRBJ1-6; CDR3 length: 14; D gene: .; V gene: TRBV18; CDR3 DNA: TGTGCCAGCTCACCTCAGGGTTCTGGTTCACCCCTCCACTTT; CDR3 protein: CASSPQGSGSPLHF
clone size: .; J gene: TRBJ1-5; CDR3 length: 16; D gene: .; V gene: TRBV19; CDR3 DNA: TGTGCCAGCCGAGGGATTCGGGACACCCTAAATCAGCCCCAGCATTTT; CDR3 protein: CASRGIRDTLNQPQHF
clone size: .; J gene: TRBJ1-6; CDR3 length: 13; D gene: .; V gene: TRBV6-5; CDR3 DNA: TGTGCCAGCTTTCAGGGGAATAATTCACCCCTCCACTTT; CDR3 protein: CASFQGNNSPLHF
clone size: .; J gene: TRBJ1-1; CDR3 length: 16; D gene: .; V gene: TRBV27; CDR3 DNA: TGTGCCAGCAGGAGTAGAGGGGCGGGGGTAAACACTGAAGCTTTCTTT; CDR3 protein: CASRSRGAGVNTEAFF
clone size: few; J gene: TRBJ2-7; CDR3 length: 17; D gene: .; V gene: TRBV9; CDR3 DNA: TGTGCCAGCAGGGGTCCGGGACATAGGACGGACCCCTACGAGCAGTACTTC; CDR3 protein: CASRGPGHRTDPYEQYF
clone size: .; J gene: TRBJ1-3; CDR3 length: 14; D gene: .; V gene: TRBV6-2/TRBV6-3; CDR3 DNA: TGTGCCAGCAGTCCAGTCGGGCACGGGAGTACCATATATTTT; CDR3 protein: CASSPVGHGSTIYF
clone size: .; J gene: TRBJ1-1; CDR3 length: 13; D gene: TRBD1; V gene: TRBV12-3/TRBV12-4; CDR3 DNA: TGTGCCAGCAGTTTCCGGACAGGGATTGAAGCTTTCTTT; CDR3 protein: CASSFRTGIEAFF
clone size: .; J gene: TRBJ1-1; CDR3 length: 14; D gene: .; V gene: TRBV30; CDR3 DNA: TGTGCCTGGAGGGGGGGTACTGTGAACACTGAAGCTTTCTTT; CDR3 protein: CAWRGGTVNTEAFF
clone size: .; J gene: TRBJ2-1; CDR3 length: 13; D gene: .; V gene: TRBV19; CDR3 DNA: TGTGCCAGTGCGGGCAGCTCCTACAATGAGCAGTTCTTC; CDR3 protein: CASAGSSYNEQFF
clone size: .; J gene: TRBJ1-5; CDR3 length: 19; D gene: TRBD1; V gene: TRBV27; CDR3 DNA: TGTGCCAGCAGTTCCCAACCTGAAGGACAGGGAGCAATGAGTCAGCCCCAGCATTTT; CDR3 protein: CASSSQPEGQGAMSQPQHF
clone size: few; J gene: TRBJ2-5; CDR3 length: 15; D gene: .; V gene: TRBV7-8; CDR3 DNA: TGTGCCAGCAGCTTAGGGGGACTCAGCGGGGAGACCCAGTACTTC; CDR3 protein: CASSLGGLSGETQYF
clone size: .; J gene: TRBJ1-1; CDR3 length: 16; D gene: TRBD1; V gene: TRBV7-9; CDR3 DNA: TGTGCCAGCAGCTTCAGGGGGCGCGGGTCGAACACTGAAGCTTTCTTT; CDR3 protein: CASSFRGRGSNTEAFF
clone size: few; J gene: TRBJ1-2; CDR3 length: 13; D gene: TRBD1; V gene: TRBV12-3/TRBV12-4; CDR3 DNA: TGTGCCAGCAGTTCAAACAGGGGCCGTGGCTACACCTTC; CDR3 protein: CASSSNRGRGYTF
clone size: .; J gene: TRBJ2-3; CDR3 length: 12; D gene: .; V gene: TRBV29-1; CDR3 DNA: TGCAGCGCCACGGGGGACACAGATACGCAGTATTTT; CDR3 protein: CSATGDTDTQYF
clone size: once; J gene: TRBJ1-2; CDR3 length: 16; D gene: .; V gene: TRBV18; CDR3 DNA: TGTGCCAGCTCAGAAGGATATCAAGTGGGGGGCTATGGCTACACCTTC; CDR3 protein: CASSEGYQVGGYGYTF
clone size: .; J gene: TRBJ1-4; CDR3 length: 15; D gene: TRBD1; V gene: TRBV4-2; CDR3 DNA: TGTGCCAGCAGCCCCCCGGGACAGGGTAATGAAAAACTGTTTTTT; CDR3 protein: CASSPPGQGNEKLFF
clone size: .; J gene: TRBJ1-1; CDR3 length: 13; D gene: .; V gene: TRBV10-1; CDR3 DNA: TGCGCCAGCAGTCCAGAGAGGAGAGCTGAAGCTTTCTTT; CDR3 protein: CASSPERRAEAFF